The 32 T cell receptor beta chains presented below share a single source sample, sequenced in a study of T cell clonality in common variable immunodeficiency. Whole-study findings and limits: In common variable immunodeficiency, TCR beta chains reportedly carried fewer deletions and N-nucleotide insertions.

TCRdb's copy holds only in-frame clones and misses some; the assay was immunoSEQ multiplex PCR. This sample has 15,000 to 20,000 clones, each found more than once. Their specific antigens are unknown. The source material was peripheral blood mononuclear cells. The receptors derive from a human donor with common variable immunodeficiency.

This clone was detected a few times. The missing CDR3 end, 3 residues past where the read stops, is filled in from the germline J gene. The gene calls are TRBV5-1 and TRBJ2-7, with D possibly TRBD2 on 6 matching bases. The CDR3 runs to 13 residues. The germline V gene has CDR1 SGHRS and CDR2 YFSETQ. V lost 0 bases to trimming and J lost 5 bases, with 9 bases between them. Partial CDR3 DNA: TGCGCCAGCAGCTTGGGGGGGGTGGACGAG. Translated: CASSLGGVDE. In full, the CDR3 is CASSLGGVDEQYF.

For this clone: Read coverage stops 3 residues before the CDR3 terminus; the germline J gene supplies the remainder. The rearrangement uses TRBV7-2 and TRBJ1-5, with D unresolved. V shed 2 bases and J shed 5 bases, with 13 bases lying between them. Germline V gives CDR1 SGHTA, CDR2 FQGNSA. The length of the CDR3 is 15 residues. This CDR3 reads CASSLIFGVDQPQHF. The DNA read from the CDR3 is TGTGCCAGCAGCTTAATTTTCGGTGTGGATCAGCCC.

To note about this clone: The CDR3 goes on 3 residues after the read ends, and that part is filled in from the germline J gene. The V and J genes are TRBV5-1 and TRBJ1-2, with 11 bases lining up with TRBD1. Looked up from germline, CDR1 is SGHRS and CDR2 is YFSETQ. V dropped 2 bases and J dropped 2; count of bases not matched to a gene: 2. The CDR3 is made up of 15 amino acids. The CDR3 DNA, read in part, is TGCGCCAGCAGCTTAGGACAGGGGGCAAACTATGGC. The encoded protein is CASSLGQGANYG. From start to end, the CDR3 is CASSLGQGANYGYTF.

About this clone itself: The read finishes 3 residues shy of the CDR3 end, and the germline J gene is used to complete it. The chain carries TRBV11-3 and TRBJ2-3; a possible D gene is TRBD1 (6 bases). V was trimmed by 5 bases and J by 1 base, leaving 13 bases between them. Germline loops: CDR1 SGHNT, CDR2 YENEEA. The CDR3 covers 15 residues. The CDR3: CASSVQGFGTDTQYF. Incomplete CDR3 DNA: TGTGCCAGCAGCGTCCAGGGGTTTGGCACAGATACG.

About this clone: The read finishes 3 residues shy of the CDR3 end, and the germline J gene is used to complete it. The chain has TRBV11-2 and TRBJ2-7; possibly TRBD1 for D (6 bases). Germline CDR1 SGHAT, CDR2 FQNNGV. With 7 bases removed from V and 0 bases from J, the gap between germline ends came to 13 bases. This CDR3 contains 14 residues. The CDR3 reads CASTPGHSSYEQYF. CDR3 DNA, as far as it was read: TGTGCCAGCACCCCGGGACACTCCTCCTACGAG.

CDR3 DNA (partial): TGTGCCAGCCAGACAGGGCCTTACACTGAA. Amino acids: CASQTGPYTE. The entire CDR3 reads CASQTGPYTEAFF. V gene TRBV7-3 combines with J gene TRBJ1-1, with TRBD1 matching 7 bases. The CDR3 extends 3 residues past the end of the read, so its final part is completed from the germline J gene. The CDR3 length is 13 residues. CDR1 is SGHTA, CDR2 FQGTGA, per germline. V shed 8 bases and J 3 bases; nucleotides not matched to a gene: 6.

This clone showed up many times. The read terminates 3 residues ahead of where the CDR3 ends, so the germline J gene completes it. The chain joins TRBV7-3 to TRBJ1-1; tentatively, D is TRBD1 (5 bases). Germline-derived CDR1 and CDR2 are SGHTA and FQGTGA. The CDR3 is made up of 15 amino acids. V lost 2 bases and J lost 0, with 10 bases in between. The CDR3 region is CASSLGGGMNTEAFF. The sequenced part of the CDR3 DNA is TGTGCCAGCAGCTTAGGGGGGGGGATGAACACTGAA.

This clone was found many times. From the germline J gene comes the end of the CDR3, since the read stops 3 residues before it. This rearrangement joins TRBV5-1 to TRBJ2-5; 10 nucleotides match TRBD1. Losses at the gene ends were 5 bases for V and 5 bases for J; bases not matched to a gene: 9. Germline values: CDR1 SGHRS, CDR2 YFSETQ. CDR3 length equals 15 residues. CDR3 sequence reads: CASSSRGQGKETQYF. The CDR3 bases that were read are TGCGCCAGCAGTTCGAGGGGACAGGGGAAGGAGACC. Combining the CDR3 with reference TRBV5-1 and TRBJ2-5 gives the whole variable domain KAGVTQTPRYLIKTRGQQVTLSCSPISGHRSVSWYQQTPGQGLQFLFEYFSETQRNKGNFPGRFSGRQFSNSRSEMNVSTLELGDSALYLCASSSRGQGKETQYFGPGTRLLVL.

This clone was detected ten times or more. Read sequence stops 3 residues before the CDR3 end, and the germline J gene provides the missing end. This chain joins TRBV7-2 and TRBJ1-1, with D possibly being TRBD1 (6 bases). This CDR3 is 14 amino acids long. Trimming took 7 bases from V and 7 from J, leaving 19 bases between them. Germline CDR1 SGHTA, CDR2 FQGNSA. CDR3 amino acids: CASIEGGGYGEAFF. The DNA read from the CDR3 is TGTGCCAGCATCGAAGGGGGAGGGTATGGTGAA.

This clone has only a few counts. Read sequence stops 3 residues before the CDR3 end, and the germline J gene provides the missing end. The genes are TRBV6-2 or TRBV6-3 and TRBJ2-4, with D hard to call. Germline V gives CDR1 MNHEY, CDR2 SVGEGT. V was pared by 4 bases and J by 3 bases, with 13 bases between. CDR3 length: 15 amino acids. The CDR3: CASSSAGVDKNIQYF. The covered CDR3 bases are TGTGCCAGCAGTTCAGCAGGTGTGGACAAAAACATT.

This clone was observed many times. The read ends 3 residues before the CDR3 terminus; that terminus is restored from the germline J gene. The chain has TRBV19 and TRBJ2-2, with a possible D match to TRBD1 (5 bases). The length of the CDR3 is 14 residues. The germline gives CDR1 LNHDA, CDR2 SQIVND (reference sequence). V was pared by 4 bases and J by 5 bases, with 11 bases between. CDR3 DNA, as far as it was read: TGTGCCAGTAGTAGCCAGGGCACGACCGGGGAG. It specifies CASSSQGTTGE. The full CDR3 is CASSSQGTTGELFF.

This clone appeared many times. The read comes to an end 3 residues before the CDR3 does, leaving the germline J gene to fill in the end. The gene calls are TRBV5-5 and TRBJ1-6; D remains unclear. The CDR3 runs 14 residues. V lost 7 bases and J 1 base, leaving 9 bases between the germline ends. CDR1 and CDR2 from the germline V gene are SGHKS and YYEKEE (reference sequence). CDR3: CASADGSYNSPLHF. The part of the CDR3 DNA that was read is TGTGCCAGCGCAGACGGGTCCTATAATTCACCC. Based on the CDR3 plus reference TRBV5-5 and TRBJ1-6, the full variable domain is DAGVTQSPTHLIKTRGQQVTLRCSPISGHKSVSWYQQVLGQGPQFIFQYYEKEERGRGNFPDRFSARQFPNYSSELNVNALLLGDSALYLCASADGSYNSPLHFGNGTRLTVT.

In this sample, this clone turned up many times. The CDR3 end falls 3 residues outside the read, so it is completed with the germline J gene. This chain joins TRBV19 and TRBJ1-1, with D unresolved. CDR1 and CDR2 (germline): LNHDA, SQIVND (reference sequence). CDR3 length equals 12 residues. CDR3 residues: CASRRSGEGAFF. CDR3 DNA (partial): TGTGCCAGTCGCCGCAGCGGGGAAGGA.

A note on this clone: Read data end 3 residues before the CDR3 end; the end is taken from the germline J gene. The V call is TRBV13, the J call TRBJ2-2; D might be TRBD1 (5 bases). CDR1 PRHDT and CDR2 FYEKMQ come from the germline V gene (reference sequence). There are 14 residues in the CDR3. V lost 5 bases, J lost 1 base, and 8 bases lay in between. The CDR3 DNA, read in part, is TGTGCCAGCAGCGCCAGGGTGAACACCGGGGAG. Translated: CASSARVNTGE. The whole CDR3 reads CASSARVNTGELFF.

In its sample, this clone was seen a few times. Incomplete CDR3 DNA: TGTGCCAGTAGTATACAGGGGTTGGAAGCCTCTGGGGCCAACGTC. Amino acid sequence: CASSIQGLEASGANV. From start to end, the CDR3 is CASSIQGLEASGANVLTF. This chain connects TRBV19 to TRBJ2-6; D might be TRBD1 (6 bases). The read ends 3 residues early relative to the CDR3; the germline J gene fills the gap. The germline gives CDR1 LNHDA, CDR2 SQIVND (reference sequence). Trimming removed 2 bases at V and 0 bases at J, with 14 bases between. The CDR3 runs to 18 residues.

This clone came up many times. The CDR3 is cut off 3 residues early in the read; its end comes from the germline J gene. The chain couples TRBV7-2 to TRBJ2-7, with 7 nucleotides matching TRBD1. The CDR3 extends over 14 amino acids. The V and J ends lost 5 bases and 3 bases, in that order; junction bases with no gene match: 7. Germline V lookup: CDR1 SGHTA, CDR2 FQGNSA. The covered CDR3 bases are TGTGCCAGCAGCCCGACAGGGCCTAGCTACGAG. As protein: CASSPTGPSYE. The full CDR3 is CASSPTGPSYEQYF.

This clone is medium-sized in the sample. From the germline J gene comes the end of the CDR3, since the read stops 3 residues before it. The rearrangement uses TRBV29-1 and TRBJ1-2; 7 nucleotides agree with TRBD1. V lost 2 bases to trimming and J lost 1 base; unmatched junction nucleotides: 1. This CDR3 has 13 amino acids. Germline CDR1 SQVTM, CDR2 ANQGSEA. The covered CDR3 bases are TGCAGCGTTGAAACAGGGGTTAACTATGGC. Amino acids: CSVETGVNYG. The complete CDR3 reads CSVETGVNYGYTF.

In its sample, this clone was seen a few times. The sequence runs out 3 residues before the end of the CDR3; the remainder is reconstructed from the germline J gene. The chain combines TRBV30 with TRBJ2-7, with TRBD2 as a possible D gene (5 bases). Germline-derived CDR1 and CDR2 are GTSNPN and SVGIG (reference sequence). The CDR3 totals 12 residues. V was pared by 4 bases and J by 0 bases, with 7 bases between. CDR3 DNA (partial): TGTGCCTGGAAAGACTACTCCTACGAG. Residues: CAWKDYSYE. The entire CDR3 reads CAWKDYSYEQYF. Together with reference TRBV30 and TRBJ2-7, the CDR3 gives the full variable domain: SQTIHQWPATLVQPVGSPLSLECTVEGTSNPNLYWYRQAAGRGLQLLFYSVGIGQISSEVPQNLSASRPQDRQFILSSKKLLLSDSGFYLCAWKDYSYEQYFGPGTRLTVT.

This clone has a count of ten or more. Read sequence stops 3 residues before the CDR3 end, and the germline J gene provides the missing end. The V gene is TRBV7-2, the J gene TRBJ1-2; 8 nucleotides align to TRBD1. V lost 5 bases to trimming and J lost 0 bases; unmatched junction nucleotides: 5. The CDR3 is made up of 15 amino acids. Germline V gene lookup returns CDR1 SGHTA and CDR2 FQGNSA. The CDR3 DNA, read in part, is TGTGCCAGCAGCCCTAGACAGGGGCCTAACTATGGC. Amino acids: CASSPRQGPNYG. The CDR3 in its entirety is CASSPRQGPNYGYTF.

In its sample, this clone was seen a few times. The CDR3 extends 3 residues past the end of the read, so its final part is completed from the germline J gene. This rearrangement joins TRBV7-6 to TRBJ1-6, with D unclear. V was trimmed by 1 base and J by 0 bases, leaving 7 bases between them. CDR3 length: 16 residues. CDR1 and CDR2 from the germline V gene are SGHVS and FNYEAQ. CDR3 loop: CASSLEHSSYNSPLHF. The part of the CDR3 DNA that was read is TGTGCCAGCAGCTTAGAACACAGCTCCTATAATTCACCC.

This clone appeared a few times. The CDR3 end falls 3 residues outside the read, so it is completed with the germline J gene. The chain employs TRBV7-9 and TRBJ1-2, with a tentative D call TRBD1 (6 bases). Germline CDR1 is SEHNR and CDR2 is FQNEAQ (reference sequence). The CDR3 is 14 residues long. The CDR3 DNA, read in part, is TGTGCCAGCAGCCCGGTCAACAGGGCGGACGGC. Translated: CASSPVNRADG. The complete CDR3 protein is CASSPVNRADGYTF.

Regarding this clone: The read terminates 3 residues ahead of where the CDR3 ends, so the germline J gene completes it. The rearrangement uses TRBV18 and TRBJ2-3, with TRBD1 matching 12 bases. Germline V gene lookup returns CDR1 KGHSH and CDR2 LQKENI. J was trimmed by 4 bases and V by 2 bases; bases with no gene match: 1. This CDR3 comprises 15 residues. The DNA read from the CDR3 is TGTGCCAGCTCACCAGGGACAGGGGGCTCAGATACG. It translates to CASSPGTGGSDT. The CDR3 reads in full as CASSPGTGGSDTQYF.

This clone was detected many times. The CDR3 end is not reached by the read, which stops 3 residues before it; the germline J gene fills it in. This rearrangement joins TRBV19 to TRBJ2-7, with D tentatively TRBD1 (5 bases). Between the trimmed V and J ends, which lost 3 bases and 4 bases, there was a span of 16 bases. Germline values: CDR1 LNHDA, CDR2 SQIVND (reference sequence). CDR3 length equals 15 residues. CDR3 bases read: TGTGCCAGTAGTATCGTCGGACACTTATCATACGAG. Translation gives CASSIVGHLSYE. The entire CDR3 sequence reads CASSIVGHLSYEQYF.

This clone was observed a handful of times. The read finishes 3 residues shy of the CDR3 end, and the germline J gene is used to complete it. This chain connects TRBV6-1 to TRBJ1-2, with 8 bases identical to TRBD1. The CDR3 consists of 15 residues. Per germline, CDR1 MNHNS and CDR2 SASEGT. With 4 bases clipped from V and 4 bases from J, the junction kept 8 bases outside the gene matches. The CDR3 region is CASSGPRGHFYGYTF. CDR3 DNA, as far as it was read: TGTGCCAGCAGTGGTCCCAGGGGGCATTTCTATGGC.

This clone turned up a few times. The read is 3 residues too short to cover the CDR3 end, so that end is filled in from the germline J gene. This chain uses TRBV20-1 with TRBJ2-3; TRBD2 aligns across 9 bases. V lost 2 bases and J lost 3; bases outside the gene matches: 3. CDR1 is DFQATT, CDR2 SNEGSKA, per germline (reference sequence). The CDR3 extends over 14 amino acids. The DNA read from the CDR3 is TGCAGTGCTAGACGCGCGGGGGGGACAGATACG. It encodes CSARRAGGTDT. The entire CDR3 is CSARRAGGTDTQYF.

This clone was counted ten times or more. The CDR3 end falls 3 residues outside the read, so it is completed with the germline J gene. The chain combines TRBV5-1 with TRBJ2-6; TRBD2 is a possible D gene (5 bases). Trimming stripped 0 bases from V and 0 bases from J, with 13 bases between. CDR3 length: 18 residues. Germline CDR1 SGHRS, CDR2 YFSETQ. The CDR3 loop is CASSLGADAYSGANVLTF. The CDR3 bases that were read are TGCGCCAGCAGCTTGGGAGCGGATGCGTACTCTGGGGCCAACGTC.

This clone was detected a few times. The missing CDR3 end, 3 residues past where the read stops, is filled in from the germline J gene. The rearrangement links TRBV7-9 to TRBJ1-2; the D gene is possibly TRBD1 (5 bases). The V gene lost 9 bases and the J gene lost 6 bases, with 17 bases spanning the gap. This CDR3 has 13 residues. CDR1 and CDR2 from the germline V gene are SEHNR and FQNEAQ (reference sequence). The part of the CDR3 DNA that was read is TGTGCCAGTTGGAGGCGCACAGGCCATGGC. Amino acid sequence: CASWRRTGHG. The whole CDR3 is CASWRRTGHGYTF.

Notes on this clone: From the germline J gene comes the end of the CDR3, since the read stops 3 residues before it. V and J are TRBV19 and TRBJ2-2, with 9 bases aligning to TRBD1. There are 14 residues in the CDR3. The trim removed 5 bases at V and 5 bases at J, leaving 3 bases unmatched. CDR1 LNHDA and CDR2 SQIVND come from the germline V gene (reference sequence). Partial CDR3 DNA: TGTGCCAGTAGTGTCGGACAGGGGACCGGGGAG. Translating it yields CASSVGQGTGE. The entire CDR3 sequence reads CASSVGQGTGELFF. The variable domain in full, with the rest retrieved from reference TRBV19 and TRBJ2-2, is DGGITQSPKYLFRKEGQNVTLSCEQNLNHDAMYWYRQDPGQGLRLIYYSQIVNDFQKGDIAEGYSVSREKKESFPLTVTSAQKNPTAFYLCASSVGQGTGELFFGEGSRLTVL.

This clone was seen ten or more times. The sequence runs out 3 residues before the end of the CDR3; the remainder is reconstructed from the germline J gene. V gene TRBV7-2 combines with J gene TRBJ1-2; 9 nucleotides agree with TRBD1. Germline CDR1 SGHTA, CDR2 FQGNSA. After removal of 6 bases from V and 3 bases from J, the junction contained 8 bases not matched to a gene. CDR3 size: 15 residues. The CDR3 loop is CASSNNRGLDYGYTF. The DNA read from the CDR3 is TGTGCCAGCAGTAACAACAGGGGGCTTGACTATGGC.

This clone has a handful of counts. The observed sequence ends 3 residues before the CDR3 terminus, with the missing tail filled in from the germline J gene. This chain uses TRBV7-9 with TRBJ1-4; 9 nucleotides match TRBD1. CDR3 length: 14 amino acids. The junction had 8 bases not matched to a gene; V was cut back by 7 bases and J by 8 bases. Germline V gene sequence: CDR1 SEHNR, CDR2 FQNEAQ (reference sequence). The covered CDR3 bases are TGTGCCAGCACCTGGGACAGGGCAACCGAAAAA. Translation: CASTWDRATEK. The whole CDR3 reads CASTWDRATEKLFF.

A word on this clone: The read ends 3 residues early relative to the CDR3; the germline J gene fills the gap. The chain has TRBV19 and TRBJ2-1; 9 bases align to TRBD2. The V and J ends lost 2 bases and 7 bases, in that order; junction bases with no gene match: 6. There are 15 residues in the CDR3. Germline V gives CDR1 LNHDA, CDR2 SQIVND (reference sequence). The CDR3 sequence: CASSIPGLARNEQFF. CDR3 DNA (partial): TGTGCCAGTAGTATACCGGGACTAGCTAGGAATGAG.

There are a few counts of this clone. Read coverage stops 3 residues before the CDR3 terminus; the germline J gene supplies the remainder. The chain has TRBV29-1 and TRBJ2-5, with TRBD1 matching over 8 bases. CDR1 and CDR2 (germline): SQVTM, ANQGSEA. The ends lost 3 bases at V and 5 bases at J; junction bases unmatched: 5. There are 13 residues in the CDR3. CDR3 DNA, as far as it was read: TGCAGCGTTGACGGCAGGGGGCTTGAGACC. Its translation: CSVDGRGLET. The CDR3, in full, reads CSVDGRGLETQYF.